A selection of T cell receptor beta chains follows, all from one sample in a study of blood T cell repertoires in COVID-19. Data came from immunoSEQ multiplex PCR; TCRdb stores just in-frame clones and leaves some out. The sample has approximately 40,000 clones; about 85% are singletons. The sequencing sample was made of peripheral blood. All receptors come from a man aged 55 to 70 with COVID-19, enrolled during active disease. Each CDR3 is given with its conserved first and last residue. The order of the fields is clone size, D gene, J gene, V gene, CDR3 DNA, CDR3 protein. The D gene is left open where the match is weak. Clone size is not always given. Where it is, it says once, few, many or a class for expanded clones.

>once|TRBD2|TRBJ2-1|TRBV7-9
TGTGCCAGCAGCTTAGGCGGGACTAGCGGGCGCTACAATGAGCAGTTCTTC
CASSLGGTSGRYNEQFF
>.|.|TRBJ1-2|TRBV29-1
TGCAGCACCCGGACTTCCTGGGGTGGCTACACCTTC
CSTRTSWGGYTF
>.|TRBD1|TRBJ1-5|TRBV6-2/TRBV6-3
TGTGCCAGCAGTTATCGTGGACAGGGGATCCATCAGCCCCAGCATTTT
CASSYRGQGIHQPQHF
>few|TRBD1|TRBJ2-7|TRBV15
TGTGCCACCAGCAGATCTACGCCGCAGGACAGGGGTTTCGAGCAGTACTTC
CATSRSTPQDRGFEQYF
>.|.|TRBJ2-3|TRBV2
TGTGCCAGCCTCAGGGCCAATGGGGCAGATACGCAGTATTTT
CASLRANGADTQYF
>.|TRBD2|TRBJ2-3|TRBV28
TGTGCCAGCAGTCCCGCCTTAGGGACTAGCGGTAACACAGATACGCAGTATTTT
CASSPALGTSGNTDTQYF
>.|.|TRBJ2-5|TRBV7-2
TGTGCCAGCAGCTCCCTAGGACTGGCGACCCAGTACTTC
CASSSLGLATQYF
>.|.|TRBJ1-4|TRBV5-1
TGCGCCAGCAGCTTTTACAGTAATGAAAAACTGTTTTTT
CASSFYSNEKLFF
>.|.|TRBJ1-4|TRBV2
TGTGCCAGCAGTGAACGGACTGCGGGGAATGAAAAACTGTTTTTT
CASSERTAGNEKLFF
>.|TRBD1|TRBJ1-5|TRBV28
TGTGCCAGCATCCTCCAGACAGGGGGCGGTGAGCCCCAGCATTTT
CASILQTGGGEPQHF
>.|TRBD1|TRBJ1-2|TRBV28
TGTGCCACCCAGGGGGCAGGGGGAGTCTATGGCTACACCTTC
CATQGAGGVYGYTF
>.|.|TRBJ2-2|TRBV5-1
TGCGCCAGCAGCTTGTCAGGCTCGAGGGACACCGGGGAGCTGTTTTTT
CASSLSGSRDTGELFF
>.|.|TRBJ1-2|TRBV6-5
TGTGCCAGCAGGACCGGGACAAACTTTGGGAGTGGCTACACCTTC
CASRTGTNFGSGYTF
>.|TRBD2|TRBJ2-7|TRBV6-2/TRBV6-3
TGTGCCAGCAGTCGTAGCGGGAGCCTAAGCTACGAGCAGTACTTC
CASSRSGSLSYEQYF
>.|TRBD2|TRBJ2-3|TRBV3-1/TRBV3-2
TGTGCCAGCAGCCAAGCCCTTGGGGCTAGCGGGCTGGACTATACGCAGTATTTT
CASSQALGASGLDYTQYF
>.|.|TRBJ1-1|TRBV19
TGTGCCAGTAGTTCCGGGGAACGAGTATACACTGAAGCTTTCTTT
CASSSGERVYTEAFF
>once|.|TRBJ1-5|TRBV6-5
TGTGCCAGCAGTTACGCGGGGTATAGCAATCAGCCCCAGCATTTT
CASSYAGYSNQPQHF
>few|.|TRBJ1-3|TRBV30
TGTGCCTGGAGTTCCGACAGCTCTGGAAACACCATATATTTT
CAWSSDSSGNTIYF
>.|.|TRBJ2-3|TRBV25-1
TGTGCCAGCAGTGAATGGGCAGGAAGCACAGATACGCAGTATTTT
CASSEWAGSTDTQYF
>.|TRBD1|TRBJ1-1|TRBV4-1
TGCGCCAGCAGCCCAACGGACAGGGAGACTGGGGCTTTCTTT
CASSPTDRETGAFF
>.|.|TRBJ2-4|TRBV27
TGTGCCAGCAGTAAAATATCAGGGGCTGCCAAAAACATTCAGTACTTC
CASSKISGAAKNIQYF
>.|.|TRBJ1-2|TRBV27
TGTGCCAGCAGTGCCCCTCCCGGGAAGGGTACTAACTATGGCTACACCTTC
CASSAPPGKGTNYGYTF
>.|TRBD2|TRBJ2-1|TRBV7-9
TGTGCCAGCAGCTTCCCACTAGCGGGAGAAATCTACAATGAGCAGTTCTTC
CASSFPLAGEIYNEQFF
>.|.|TRBJ1-1|TRBV10-3
TGTGCCATCTCGTCAGGGGCGAACACTGAAGCTTTCTTT
CAISSGANTEAFF
>.|.|TRBJ2-3|TRBV6-5
TGTGCCGGGGAGGGGGGGATCACAGATACGCAGTATTTT
CAGEGGITDTQYF
>.|.|TRBJ2-5|TRBV7-6
TGTGCCAGCAGCTTGTTACACAGTGATGACCCAGAGACCCAGTACTTC
CASSLLHSDDPETQYF
>.|TRBD2|TRBJ2-1|TRBV19
TGTGCCAGTAGTATTTATAGCGGGACGTCCTACAATGAGCAGTTCTTC
CASSIYSGTSYNEQFF
>.|TRBD1|TRBJ2-1|TRBV28
TGTGCCAGCAGTTTAACGGACAGGGGTAACGATGAGCAGTTCTTC
CASSLTDRGNDEQFF
>few|.|TRBJ2-7|TRBV4-1
TGCGCCAGCAGCCCGTCGGAGGGGGCCTCCTCCTACGAGCAGTACTTC
CASSPSEGASSYEQYF
>.|TRBD2|TRBJ2-3|TRBV9
TGTGCCAGCAGCGCGACTAGCGGGAGGGCCCTCACAGATACGCAGTATTTT
CASSATSGRALTDTQYF
>.|.|TRBJ1-5|TRBV18
TGTGCCAGCTCACAAGAGAATCAGCCCCAGCATTTT
CASSQENQPQHF
>.|.|TRBJ2-5|TRBV5-1
TGCGCCAGCAGCTTGGCCCAGGGAACGGGCGAGACCCAGTACTTC
CASSLAQGTGETQYF
>.|.|TRBJ2-2|TRBV3-1/TRBV3-2
TGTGCCAGCAGCCAGCTCCCCCAGGGGCGGACCGGGGAGCTGTTTTTT
CASSQLPQGRTGELFF
>.|.|TRBJ2-6|TRBV6-5
TGTGCCAGCAGCGCACAGGGATCTGGGGCCAACGTCCTGACTTTC
CASSAQGSGANVLTF
>.|TRBD2|TRBJ2-5|TRBV2
TGTGCCAGCAGTGAAAGGGGGGGACTAGCGGCGCAAGAGACCCAGTACTTC
CASSERGGLAAQETQYF
>.|.|TRBJ2-3|TRBV14
TGTGCCAGCAGCCCGAGGGCCCGAACAGATACGCAGTATTTT
CASSPRARTDTQYF
>.|.|TRBJ1-1|TRBV25-1
TGTGCCAGCAGTTCCAGGTGGAAGAACACTGAAGCTTTCTTT
CASSSRWKNTEAFF
>.|TRBD1|TRBJ2-1|TRBV28
TGTGCCAGCAGGGGGGGACAGGATTACAATGAGCAGTTCTTC
CASRGGQDYNEQFF
>.|.|TRBJ1-2|TRBV19
TGTGCCAGTAGAAAATCGGCCTCAGGCTATGGCTACACCTTC
CASRKSASGYGYTF
>.|.|TRBJ1-1|TRBV6-1
TGTGCCAGCAGTGAATTGGCGGTGAACACTGAAGCTTTCTTT
CASSELAVNTEAFF
>.|.|TRBJ1-1|TRBV12-3/TRBV12-4
TGTGCCAGCAGGGTCAGGCGCGACACTGAAGCTTTCTTT
CASRVRRDTEAFF
>.|TRBD1|TRBJ1-2|TRBV6-6
TGTGCCAGCAGTCCCCAGACAGGGGGAGGCTACACCTTC
CASSPQTGGGYTF
>.|.|TRBJ1-2|TRBV28
TGTGCCAGCAGTTTTCCTTCGCCGCTCCGGGACTATGGCTACACCTTC
CASSFPSPLRDYGYTF
>.|TRBD2|TRBJ2-5|TRBV6-5
TGTGCCAGCAAAGCGGGGGGGTACCAAGAGACCCAGTACTTC
CASKAGGYQETQYF
>.|.|TRBJ1-2|TRBV5-1
TGCGCCAGCAGCACTGGACAGACCAAGAACTATGGCTACACCTTC
CASSTGQTKNYGYTF
>.|.|TRBJ2-7|TRBV4-1
TGCGCCAGCAGCCGGGGGGCGGGAGAGGTCTACGAGCAGTACTTC
CASSRGAGEVYEQYF
>.|TRBD1|TRBJ2-5|TRBV18
TGTGCCAGCTCGCCGACAGGGGGCGGAGAGACCCAGTACTTC
CASSPTGGGETQYF
>.|.|TRBJ2-7|TRBV10-3
TGTGCCATCAGTGAGTCGTTGAGGGCCTTCAGCTCCTACGAGCAGTACTTC
CAISESLRAFSSYEQYF
>.|.|TRBJ1-5|TRBV19
TGTGCCTCACGGGAAAGGGAGGTCAATCAGCCCCAGCATTTT
CASREREVNQPQHF
>.|.|TRBJ2-1|TRBV19
TGTGCCTCGGCGGTAAGCTCCTACAATGAGCAGTTCTTC
CASAVSSYNEQFF
>.|TRBD1|TRBJ1-2|TRBV6-5
TGTGCCAGCAGCCTCGAAACAGGGGGATCTGGCTACACCTTC
CASSLETGGSGYTF